The 25 T cell receptor beta chains in this list originate from one sample, sequenced in a study of blood T cell repertoires in COVID-19. Data came from immunoSEQ multiplex PCR; TCRdb stores just in-frame clones and leaves some out. Of 300,000 or so clones in the sample, approximately 89% are singletons; the top ten hold roughly 2.8%. The specimen was PBMCs or T cells enriched from blood (not recorded which). These TCRs come from a woman in her fifties or sixties who had been exposed to COVID-19.

This chain links TRBV2 with TRBJ2-3; no clear D. CDR1 SNHLY and CDR2 FYNNEI come from the germline V gene. V shed 6 bases and J shed 2 bases, with 12 bases lying between them. The CDR3 length is 14 residues. CDR3: CASSLLLSTDTQYF. CDR3 sequence (DNA): TGTGCCAGCAGCTTACTACTTTCCACAGATACGCAGTATTTT.

This clone showed up just once. The CDR3 loop is CAWREDRGFGSPLHF. In DNA form, the CDR3 reads TGTGCCTGGAGGGAGGACAGAGGCTTTGGTTCACCCCTCCACTTT. This rearrangement joins TRBV30 to TRBJ1-6; perhaps TRBD1 as D (6 bases). The CDR3 consists of 15 residues. Per the germline V gene, CDR1 is GTSNPN and CDR2 is SVGIG (reference sequence). Between the trimmed V and J ends, which lost 3 bases and 9 bases, there was a span of 18 bases.

This chain connects TRBV28 to TRBJ1-2; D call uncertain. From germline, CDR1 is MDHEN and CDR2 SYDVKM. The CDR3 has 13 amino acids. V shed 6 bases and J shed 2 bases, with 10 bases lying between them. The CDR3 loop is CASSQRENYGYTF. As DNA, the CDR3 is TGTGCCAGCAGCCAAAGAGAGAACTATGGCTACACCTTC.

The chain combines TRBV19 with TRBJ2-1; 9 bases match TRBD1. This CDR3 comprises 14 residues. The germline V gene has CDR1 LNHDA and CDR2 SQIVND (reference sequence). The V and J ends lost 7 bases and 3 bases, in that order; junction bases with no gene match: 4. CDR3 sequence (DNA): TGTGCCAGTAAGGGACAGGGAGGCTACAATGAGCAGTTCTTC. It yields the protein CASKGQGGYNEQFF.

This clone appeared a single time. This sequence joins TRBV18 and TRBJ2-6; 7 nucleotides match TRBD1. With V trimmed by 3 bases and J by 1 base, 9 bases remained unmatched. The CDR3 is 18 residues long. Germline lookup yields CDR1 KGHSH and CDR2 LQKENI. As DNA, the CDR3 is TGTGCCAGCTCACCCACGGGACAGCCTTCGTCTGGGGCCAACGTCCTGACTTTC. Amino acids: CASSPTGQPSSGANVLTF.

This chain joins TRBV2 and TRBJ1-4, with D perhaps matching TRBD1 (6 bases). V dropped 4 bases and J dropped 0 bases, with 18 bases sitting between them. Germline V gene sequence: CDR1 SNHLY, CDR2 FYNNEI. The CDR3 covers 18 residues. CDR3 nucleotide sequence: TGTGCCAGCAGTGGAAGAACAGGGTTCCCTGCAACTAATGAAAAACTGTTTTTT. It is translated as CASSGRTGFPATNEKLFF.

The chain is built from TRBV6-5 and TRBJ2-2; D might be TRBD1 (7 bases). V dropped 6 bases and J dropped 0 bases, with 11 bases sitting between them. Germline CDR1 is MNHEY and CDR2 is SVGAGI. The CDR3 sequence is 15 residues long. This chain's CDR3 is CASSRGTANTGELFF. The CDR3 region has the DNA TGTGCCAGCAGCAGGGGGACTGCGAACACCGGGGAGCTGTTTTTT.

CDR3 amino acids: CASSLGRGNGNEQFF. As DNA, the CDR3 is TGTGCCAGCAGCTTAGGGCGGGGAAACGGCAATGAGCAGTTCTTC. The rearrangement links TRBV7-6 to TRBJ2-1; D may be TRBD2 (6 bases). Per the germline V gene, CDR1 is SGHVS and CDR2 is FNYEAQ. The CDR3 is made up of 15 amino acids. V was trimmed by 1 base and J by 6 bases, leaving 13 bases between them.

V gene TRBV5-1 combines with J gene TRBJ1-2; 8 nucleotides agree with TRBD1. The germline V gene encodes CDR1 SGHRS and CDR2 YFSETQ. V lost 6 bases and J lost 4; bases outside the gene matches: 8. The CDR3 has 14 residues. This CDR3 reads CASNPGGAGYGYTF. The CDR3 DNA reads TGCGCCAGCAACCCAGGGGGCGCAGGCTATGGCTACACCTTC.

V and J are TRBV30 and TRBJ1-1; the D gene is possibly TRBD1 (6 bases). This CDR3 region has 12 residues. Trimming pared 2 bases from V and 4 bases from J, leaving 8 bases between. From germline, CDR1 is GTSNPN and CDR2 SVGIG (reference sequence). CDR3 bases: TGTGCCTGGAGTACACAGGGCACTGAAGCTTTCTTT. Amino acid sequence: CAWSTQGTEAFF.

This chain uses TRBV19 with TRBJ2-7; 7 bases are a match to TRBD1. Germline V gene data show CDR1 as LNHDA and CDR2 as SQIVND (reference sequence). The CDR3 sequence is 14 residues long. The V segment lost 6 bases and the J segment 0 bases; nucleotides outside the gene matches: 5. The CDR3 DNA reads as TGTGCCAGTAGCTTGGGACAGTCCTCCTACGAGCAGTACTTC. The encoded protein is CASSLGQSSYEQYF.

The chain has TRBV7-6 and TRBJ2-2; D might be TRBD1 (5 bases). The CDR3 is 15 amino acids. Per germline, CDR1 SGHVS and CDR2 FNYEAQ. V was shortened by 0 bases and J by 3 bases, with 8 bases between the two germline ends. CDR3 DNA: TGTGCCAGCAGCTTAGCAAAGGGGTACACCGGGGAGCTGTTTTTT. Its translation: CASSLAKGYTGELFF.

This chain joins TRBV10-2 and TRBJ1-6; TRBD1 is a possible D gene (5 bases). The length of the CDR3 is 15 residues. The germline V and J ends were trimmed by 8 bases and 2 bases, with 13 bases remaining between them. CDR1 is WSHSY, CDR2 SAAADI, per germline. In DNA, the CDR3 is TGCGCCAGCCGTTGGGGGGTCACCTATAATTCACCCCTCCACTTT. Its protein product is CASRWGVTYNSPLHF.

The chain is built from TRBV9 and TRBJ2-2, with 8 bases matching TRBD1. The junction had 5 bases not matched to a gene; V was cut back by 0 bases and J by 1 base. The CDR3 is 17 residues long. The germline gives CDR1 SGDLS, CDR2 YYNGEE. The DNA for the CDR3 is TGTGCCAGCAGCGTAGTAAGAGGGACAGGGAACACCGGGGAGCTGTTTTTT. Its protein is CASSVVRGTGNTGELFF.

This clone was seen a handful of times. The rearrangement joins TRBV9 to TRBJ1-2; 7 positions match TRBD1. Germline CDR1 SGDLS, CDR2 YYNGEE. This CDR3 is built from 15 residues. The V gene end was trimmed by 4 bases and the J gene end by 2 bases; junction bases not matched to a gene: 8. CDR3 in amino acids: CASSIGTEPNYGYTF. DNA for the CDR3: TGTGCCAGCAGCATAGGGACAGAGCCGAACTATGGCTACACCTTC.

The sample holds a few counts of this clone. The rearrangement uses TRBV6-5 and TRBJ2-7; the match to TRBD1 covers 7 bases. The CDR3 contains 15 residues. J was trimmed by 6 bases and V by 0 bases; bases with no gene match: 8. Per germline, CDR1 MNHEY and CDR2 SVGAGI. The CDR3 is CASSYSRQGTSEQYF. CDR3 sequence (DNA): TGTGCCAGCAGTTACTCCAGACAGGGTACCAGCGAGCAGTACTTC.

The V call is TRBV2, the J call TRBJ1-1; possibly TRBD1 for D (6 bases). Germline CDR1 is SNHLY and CDR2 is FYNNEI. V was clipped by 6 bases and J by 0 bases, with 14 bases between them. This CDR3 region has 15 residues. CDR3 region: CASSKRDTLNTEAFF. The DNA for the CDR3 is TGTGCCAGCAGCAAGAGGGACACCTTGAACACTGAAGCTTTCTTT.

In its sample, this clone was seen a few times. The V and J genes are TRBV4-2 and TRBJ2-5, with D possibly matching TRBD2 (6 bases). Germline V CDR1 and CDR2: LGHNA, YNFKEQ. The CDR3 covers 16 residues. V shed 1 base and J shed 2 bases, with 14 bases lying between them. This chain's CDR3 is CASSQGLGGYQETQYF. In nucleotides, the CDR3 is TGTGCCAGCAGCCAAGGCCTCGGGGGTTATCAAGAGACCCAGTACTTC.

The V and J genes are TRBV11-2 and TRBJ2-5; 8 bases are a match to TRBD1. Germline CDR1 and CDR2: SGHAT and FQNNGV. The V and J ends lost 1 base and 5 bases, in that order; junction bases with no gene match: 12. There are 17 residues in the CDR3. The CDR3 DNA follows: TGTGCCAGCAGCTTAGTTTCGGGGACAGGCCTGGGGGAGACCCAGTACTTC. Its translation: CASSLVSGTGLGETQYF. The whole variable domain, filled in from reference TRBV11-2 and TRBJ2-5, reads EAGVAQSPRYKIIEKRQSVAFWCNPISGHATLYWYQQILGQGPKLLIQFQNNGVVDDSQLPKDRFSAERLKGVDSTLKIQPAKLEDSAVYLCASSLVSGTGLGETQYFGPGTRLLVL.

The rearrangement links TRBV21-1 to TRBJ1-4; TRBD1 reflects the table's D call only, with no check against the DNA. TRBV21-1 constitutes a pseudogene. The CDR3 extends over 16 amino acids. As DNA, the CDR3 is TGTGCCAGCAGCAAAGAAGAGGACAGGGTCTATGAAAAACTGTTTTTT. Translating it yields CASSKEEDRVYEKLFF.

This chain joins TRBV11-2 and TRBJ1-1; the D gene is possibly TRBD1 (6 bases). V gave up 5 bases and J gave up 4 bases, with 14 bases separating them. CDR3 size: 14 residues. Germline CDR1 and CDR2: SGHAT and FQNNGV. The DNA for the CDR3 is TGTGCCAGCAGCGCATCATCCAGGGGCACTGAAGCTTTCTTT. It encodes CASSASSRGTEAFF.

The rearrangement links TRBV11-2 to TRBJ1-2; 7 bases line up with TRBD1. CDR1 is SGHAT and CDR2 is FQNNGV in the germline V gene. V was pared by 2 bases and J by 6 bases, with 18 bases of the junction left unmatched. The CDR3 length is 18 residues. CDR3 protein: CASSLPRQGRGYVDGYTF. CDR3 nucleotides: TGTGCCAGCAGCTTACCTCGACAGGGACGCGGATATGTCGATGGCTACACCTTC.

The chain uses TRBV28 and TRBJ1-6; 7 bases agree with TRBD1. V lost 7 bases to trimming and J lost 10 bases; unmatched junction nucleotides: 10. Germline values: CDR1 MDHEN, CDR2 SYDVKM. The CDR3 runs 14 residues. The CDR3 DNA follows: TGTGCCAGCAACCGATACAGGGGTCGCTCACCCCTCCACTTT. It yields the protein CASNRYRGRSPLHF.

V and J are TRBV19 and TRBJ1-1; D is ambiguous. V lost 6 bases to trimming and J lost 0 bases, with 11 bases between them. The germline gives CDR1 LNHDA, CDR2 SQIVND (reference sequence). There are 14 residues in the CDR3. CDR3 DNA: TGTGCCAGTAGCGCAGTCATCATGAACACTGAAGCTTTCTTT. Residues: CASSAVIMNTEAFF.

The rearrangement uses TRBV2 and TRBJ1-2; D possibly corresponds to TRBD1 (6 bases). This CDR3 has 12 residues. CDR1 and CDR2 from the germline V gene are SNHLY and FYNNEI. V lost 8 bases, J lost 7 bases, and 14 bases lay in between. CDR3 nucleotides: TGTGCCAGCCTGACAGGTCTAGGTGGCTACACCTTC. Protein sequence: CASLTGLGGYTF.